The 5 T cell receptor beta chains below were found in one sample sequenced in a study of T cell responses to AZD1222 COVID-19 vaccine. Assay used: immunoSEQ multiplex PCR; TCRdb lists only in-frame clones, some missing. Among around 150,000 clones listed, 94% were seen once. Specimen: peripheral blood, collected 28 days after the second AZD1222 dose. These receptor sequences come from an adult who received the AZD1222 COVID-19 vaccine.

Notes on this clone: Other DNA sequences of this sample code for an identical CDR3. The rearrangement links TRBV6-5 to TRBJ1-2; D may be TRBD1 (6 bases). Trimming shortened V by 6 bases and J by 2 bases, and 10 bases separated the two germline ends. This CDR3 has 13 amino acids. CDR1 is MNHEY, CDR2 SVGAGI, per germline. CDR3: CASSRDRNYGYTF. DNA of the CDR3: TGTGCCAGCAGCCGCGACAGGAACTATGGCTACACCTTC.

The gene calls are TRBV5-1 and TRBJ2-1, with unresolved D. Germline lookup yields CDR1 SGHRS and CDR2 YFSETQ. V was shortened by 5 bases and J by 0 bases, with 9 bases between the two germline ends. This CDR3 is built from 14 residues. The CDR3 DNA follows: TGCGCCAGCAGAATTGCAGACTCCTACAATGAGCAGTTCTTC. Translating gives CASRIADSYNEQFF. The variable domain in full, completed from reference TRBV5-1 and TRBJ2-1, reads KAGVTQTPRYLIKTRGQQVTLSCSPISGHRSVSWYQQTPGQGLQFLFEYFSETQRNKGNFPGRFSGRQFSNSRSEMNVSTLELGDSALYLCASRIADSYNEQFFGPGTRLTVL.

The genes are TRBV10-3 and TRBJ1-5; 10 bases are a match to TRBD1. The CDR3 length is 14 residues. Germline-derived CDR1 and CDR2 are ENHRY and SYGVKD. With 10 bases clipped from V and 5 bases from J, the junction kept 8 bases outside the gene matches. CDR3 protein: CATKDRGKDQPQHF. DNA for the CDR3: TGTGCCACAAAGGACAGGGGGAAGGATCAGCCCCAGCATTTT.

This rearrangement joins TRBV5-1 to TRBJ1-5, with D uncertain. This CDR3 has 17 residues. V lost 3 bases to trimming and J lost 0 bases, with 16 bases between them. Per germline, CDR1 SGHRS and CDR2 YFSETQ. CDR3: CASSCRPIRDSNQPQHF. The CDR3 region has the DNA TGCGCCAGCAGCTGCCGCCCAATCCGGGATAGCAATCAGCCCCAGCATTTT.

Here the CDR3 reads CASSLGPTWDGGANVLTF. As DNA, the CDR3 is TGTGCCAGCAGCTTAGGCCCCACTTGGGACGGTGGGGCCAACGTCCTGACTTTC. The V and J genes are TRBV13 and TRBJ2-6; either TRBD1 or TRBD2 may fit D (5 bases each). V dropped 0 bases and J dropped 3 bases, with 15 bases sitting between them. The CDR3 totals 18 residues. CDR1 and CDR2 from the germline V gene are PRHDT and FYEKMQ (reference sequence).